Following are 25 T cell receptor beta chains from one sample sequenced in a study of cytomegalovirus exposure and HLA in healthy donors. The PCR had 60 Vbeta and 13 Jbeta primers. Method: immunoSEQ multiplex PCR; TCRdb's copy keeps in-frame clones and lacks some. The profile covers more than 200,000 clones, with around 80% appearing a single time and roughly 15% taken by the ten largest. Source material: PBMCs. The source is a man aged 40-49 years in good health and CMV-seronegative.

DNA for the CDR3: TGTGCCAGCAGCCTAGGGACAGGTCGGGAGGCTTTCTTT. Its translation: CASSLGTGREAFF. V and J are TRBV7-9 and TRBJ1-1, with 8 bases fitting TRBD1. The germline V gene has CDR1 SEHNR and CDR2 FQNEAQ (reference sequence). This CDR3 has 13 amino acids. V was clipped by 5 bases and J by 11 bases; unmatched bases: 10.

The chain employs TRBV6-4 and TRBJ2-1; the match to TRBD2 covers 8 bases. J was trimmed by 4 bases and V by 4 bases; bases with no gene match: 3. CDR3 length equals 14 residues. The germline V gene encodes CDR1 MRHNA and CDR2 SNTAGT. The CDR3 DNA is TGTGCCAGCAGTGCGGGGGGGCCTTACAATGAGCAGTTCTTC. It specifies CASSAGGPYNEQFF.

The gene calls are TRBV19 and TRBJ2-3; 7 bases align to TRBD2. The V and J ends lost 3 bases and 2 bases, in that order; junction bases with no gene match: 8. Germline lookup yields CDR1 LNHDA and CDR2 SQIVND (reference sequence). The CDR3 spans 16 residues. The CDR3: CASSILGGGTTDTQYF. The CDR3 DNA sequence: TGTGCCAGTAGTATTCTCGGGGGAGGGACCACAGATACGCAGTATTTT.

The rearrangement links TRBV7-2 to TRBJ2-5; TRBD2 aligns across 8 bases. The CDR3 consists of 16 residues. From germline, CDR1 is SGHTA and CDR2 FQGNSA. Losses at the gene ends were 2 bases for V and 2 bases for J; bases not matched to a gene: 7. The CDR3 spells CASSLNRGGAQETQYF. The DNA of the CDR3 is TGTGCCAGCAGCTTAAATCGGGGGGGGGCTCAAGAGACCCAGTACTTC.

The chain combines TRBV5-1 with TRBJ2-3, with 10 bases fitting TRBD2. Trimming took 4 bases from V and 1 from J; bases not matched to a gene: 3. Germline CDR1 and CDR2: SGHRS and YFSETQ. The CDR3 runs 15 residues. Here the CDR3 reads CASSLLAGGTDTQYF. The DNA of the CDR3 is TGCGCCAGCAGCCTCCTAGCGGGGGGCACAGATACGCAGTATTTT.

The chain joins TRBV6-1 to TRBJ2-4; a possible D gene is TRBD2 (5 bases). CDR1 MNHNS and CDR2 SASEGT come from the germline V gene. CDR3 length: 13 amino acids. The germline V and J ends were trimmed by 8 bases and 1 base, with 9 bases remaining between them. CDR3 sequence (DNA): TGTGCCAGCGGGAGTGGGGCCAAAAACATTCAGTACTTC. It encodes CASGSGAKNIQYF.

J is TRBJ2-1 and V is TRBV7-3; 8 nucleotides line up with TRBD2. Germline V gene sequence: CDR1 SGHTA, CDR2 FQGTGA. Trimming removed 6 bases from V and 11 bases from J; junction bases left unmatched: 12. The CDR3 loop spans 14 amino acids. The CDR3 coding sequence is TGTGCCAGCAGTCCCGGGACTAGGAGCTCTCAGCAGTTCTTC. Its translation is CASSPGTRSSQQFF.

This clone appeared a few times. The chain uses TRBV6-6 and TRBJ1-5, with D possibly TRBD1 on 5 matching bases. The CDR3 is 15 residues long. CDR1 is MNHNY and CDR2 is SVGAGI in the germline V gene (reference sequence). V dropped 5 bases and J dropped 4 bases, with 15 bases sitting between them. The CDR3 nucleotides read TGTGCCAGCAGTCGGGCGGGGGGAAAGAATCAGCCCCAGCATTTT. It specifies CASSRAGGKNQPQHF.

This sequence joins TRBV28 and TRBJ1-5; 8 bases align to TRBD1. The J segment lost 7 bases and the V segment lost 2 bases, leaving 4 bases of the junction unmatched. The CDR3 totals 14 residues. Germline values: CDR1 MDHEN, CDR2 SYDVKM. The CDR3 loop is CASSLGQGEQPQHF. CDR3 nucleotide sequence: TGTGCCAGCAGTTTAGGACAGGGCGAGCAGCCCCAGCATTTT.

V usage is TRBV4-3 and J usage is TRBJ1-4, with D perhaps TRBD1 (5 bases). The CDR3 has 14 residues. V lost 0 bases and J 8 bases, leaving 10 bases between the germline ends. Germline V lookup: CDR1 LGHNA, CDR2 YSLEER. CDR3 DNA: TGCGCCAGCAGCCAAGATGTAAGGGGAGAAAAACTGTTTTTT. It encodes CASSQDVRGEKLFF.

This chain joins TRBV6-1 and TRBJ1-1; D is ambiguous. Germline CDR1 is MNHNS and CDR2 is SASEGT. The CDR3 covers 11 residues. The V end lost 6 bases, the J end lost 11 bases, and 13 bases lay between the germline ends. CDR3 protein: CASSPSRGAFF. Written as DNA, the CDR3 is TGTGCCAGCAGCCCTTCCCGCGGCGCTTTCTTT.

The chain combines TRBV11-2 with TRBJ2-1; the match to TRBD1 covers 9 bases. The CDR3 has 15 residues. The V gene's germline CDR1 is SGHAT and CDR2 FQNNGV. V shed 7 bases, J shed 3 bases, and the junction held 7 bases outside the gene matches. CDR3 DNA: TGTGCCAGCACCCCGCGGACAGGGGACTACAATGAGCAGTTCTTC. Residues: CASTPRTGDYNEQFF.

The chain uses TRBV29-1 and TRBJ2-1; 11 bases fit TRBD2. CDR1 is SQVTM and CDR2 is ANQGSEA in the germline V gene. The CDR3 has 15 residues. The trim removed 5 bases at V and 4 bases at J, leaving 7 bases unmatched. The CDR3 DNA follows: TGCAGCGTTTCAGAACTAGCGGGGGTGTACAATGAGCAGTTCTTC. This sequence encodes CSVSELAGVYNEQFF.

This chain links TRBV7-8 with TRBJ2-7; D is uncertain. This CDR3 spans 12 amino acids. The V end was cut by 2 bases, the J end by 5 bases, with 7 bases between. Germline V gene lookup returns CDR1 SGHVS and CDR2 FQNEAQ. The CDR3 reads CASSLLSDEQYF. CDR3 DNA sequence: TGTGCCAGCAGCTTATTGTCGGACGAGCAGTACTTC. The full variable domain, its missing parts supplied by reference TRBV7-8 and TRBJ2-7, is GAGVSQSPRYKVAKRGQDVALRCDPISGHVSLFWYQQALGQGPEFLTYFQNEAQLDKSGLPSDRFFAERPEGSVSTLKIQRTQQEDSAVYLCASSLLSDEQYFGPGTRLTVT.

This clone has a handful of counts. V usage is TRBV5-1 and J usage is TRBJ2-1, with TRBD2 matching over 10 bases. CDR1 and CDR2 from the germline V gene are SGHRS and YFSETQ. The junction had 3 bases not matched to a gene; V was cut back by 4 bases and J by 8 bases. The CDR3 extends over 13 amino acids. CDR3 sequence (DNA): TGCGCCAGCAGCGGCGGGACTAGCGATGAGCAGTTCTTC. This codes for CASSGGTSDEQFF.

The J gene is TRBJ2-1, the V gene TRBV9; a possible D gene is TRBD2 (6 bases). CDR3 length: 17 amino acids. Trimming removed 3 bases from V and 0 bases from J, with 16 bases in between. Germline CDR1 and CDR2: SGDLS and YYNGEE. The CDR3 bases are TGTGCCAGCAGCGCCGGCCAGGCGGGGCACTCCTACAATGAGCAGTTCTTC. Residues: CASSAGQAGHSYNEQFF.

This chain joins TRBV5-1 and TRBJ2-1; 10 bases match TRBD2. Germline-derived CDR1 and CDR2 are SGHRS and YFSETQ. J lost 7 bases, V lost 2 bases, and 6 bases had no gene match. This CDR3 has 15 amino acids. For the CDR3, the DNA is TGCGCCAGCAGCTTTATCAGCGGGAGGGAGAATGAGCAGTTCTTC. Encoded protein: CASSFISGRENEQFF. The full variable domain, with the rest looked up from reference TRBV5-1 and TRBJ2-1, is KAGVTQTPRYLIKTRGQQVTLSCSPISGHRSVSWYQQTPGQGLQFLFEYFSETQRNKGNFPGRFSGRQFSNSRSEMNVSTLELGDSALYLCASSFISGRENEQFFGPGTRLTVL.

This clone was observed once. The chain employs TRBV5-1 and TRBJ2-1, with TRBD1 as a possible D gene (6 bases). This CDR3 has 15 residues. Per the germline V gene, CDR1 is SGHRS and CDR2 is YFSETQ. V was pared by 5 bases and J by 0 bases, with 12 bases between. The CDR3, as DNA: TGCGCCAGCAGTCGACTGACAGGCTCCTACAATGAGCAGTTCTTC. It specifies CASSRLTGSYNEQFF.

The chain recombines TRBV29-1 with TRBJ2-5, with D possibly being TRBD1 (6 bases). There are 14 residues in the CDR3. Germline values: CDR1 SQVTM, CDR2 ANQGSEA. The ends were cut back, 6 bases at V and 5 bases at J, with 19 bases in the middle. The CDR3 nucleotides are TGCAGCGTGGGGGCCCTAGGGGGTCGGGAGACCCAGTACTTC. Its protein product is CSVGALGGRETQYF.

This chain uses TRBV5-8 with TRBJ1-1; the D gene is possibly TRBD1 (6 bases). Trimming pared 6 bases from V and 5 bases from J, leaving 20 bases between. The CDR3 has 15 residues. Germline assignment: CDR1 SGHTS and CDR2 YDEGEE. CDR3 sequence (DNA): TGTGCCAGCAACATCTTATCGGGCACAGGGACTGAAGCTTTCTTT. This codes for CASNILSGTGTEAFF.

The V gene is TRBV21-1, the J gene TRBJ2-5; TRBD1 is the table's D call, not checked against the DNA. TRBV21-1 is a pseudogene locus. The CDR3 sequence is 14 residues long. CDR3 sequence: CASSKWPIQETQYF. The CDR3 DNA is TGTGCCAGCAGCAAATGGCCGATCCAAGAGACCCAGTACTTC.

In regard to this clone: Other DNA sequences from this sample encode an identical CDR3 as well. The chain is built from TRBV10-3 and TRBJ1-1; D is uncertain. V was clipped by 0 bases and J by 1 base, with 9 bases between them. There are 15 residues in the CDR3. The V gene's germline CDR1 is ENHRY and CDR2 SYGVKD. CDR3 region: CAISESIRENTEAFF. Here the CDR3 DNA reads TGTGCCATCAGTGAGTCTATCCGGGAGAACACTGAAGCTTTCTTT.

The CDR3 loop reads CASSVGGGADSTNEKLFF. The CDR3 bases are TGTGCCAGCAGCGTAGGTGGGGGCGCGGATTCAACTAATGAAAAACTGTTTTTT. V gene TRBV9 combines with J gene TRBJ1-4; a weak D match, TRBD1 (6 bases). CDR3 length equals 18 residues. Germline V gene lookup returns CDR1 SGDLS and CDR2 YYNGEE. With 0 bases removed from V and 0 bases from J, the gap between germline ends came to 15 bases. The full variable domain, with the rest looked up from reference TRBV9 and TRBJ1-4, is DSGVTQTPKHLITATGQRVTLRCSPRSGDLSVYWYQQSLDQGLQFLIQYYNGEERAKGNILERFSAQQFPDLHSELNLSSLELGDSALYFCASSVGGGADSTNEKLFFGSGTQLSVL.

The chain links TRBV19 to TRBJ1-5; 9 bases map to TRBD1. Germline V lookup: CDR1 LNHDA, CDR2 SQIVND (reference sequence). The length of the CDR3 is 13 residues. J lost 5 bases, V lost 10 bases, and 6 bases had no gene match. The chain's CDR3 is CATARTGDQPQHF. In DNA, the CDR3 is TGTGCCACCGCCAGGACAGGGGATCAGCCCCAGCATTTT. Using reference TRBV19 and TRBJ1-5 for the parts outside the CDR3, the full variable domain is DGGITQSPKYLFRKEGQNVTLSCEQNLNHDAMYWYRQDPGQGLRLIYYSQIVNDFQKGDIAEGYSVSREKKESFPLTVTSAQKNPTAFYLCATARTGDQPQHFGDGTRLSIL.

The chain carries TRBV19 and TRBJ2-7; 9 nucleotides match TRBD1. Per the germline V gene, CDR1 is LNHDA and CDR2 is SQIVND (reference sequence). V gave up 2 bases and J gave up 5 bases; unmatched junction bases: 10. The CDR3 is 16 residues long. CDR3 region: CASSIPTGTGRNEQYF. CDR3 DNA sequence: TGTGCCAGTAGTATACCAACCGGGACAGGGAGGAACGAGCAGTACTTC.